The 15 T cell receptor beta chains reported below all come from one sample, sequenced in a study of blood T cell repertoires in COVID-19. Method: immunoSEQ multiplex PCR; TCRdb's copy keeps in-frame clones and lacks some. The table has about 220,000 clones, more than 75% seen once; the top ten hold 9.5% to 15%. The sequenced sample consisted of peripheral blood. Receptor source: a human donor in a cohort sampled during active COVID-19.

V and J are TRBV7-9 and TRBJ2-1; D is ambiguous. Germline CDR1 and CDR2: SEHNR and FQNEAQ (reference sequence). The CDR3 has 14 amino acids. Trimming took 5 bases from V and 5 from J, leaving 13 bases between them. The CDR3 reads CASSRNTKHNEQFF. The CDR3 DNA is TGTGCCAGCAGCCGCAACACAAAACACAATGAGCAGTTCTTC.

This clone has more than one count but fewer than ten. The chain joins TRBV9 to TRBJ2-1; D not certain. The V end lost 2 bases, the J end lost 0 bases, and 6 bases lay between the germline ends. Germline V gene sequence: CDR1 SGDLS, CDR2 YYNGEE. The CDR3 is made up of 14 amino acids. The CDR3 DNA follows: TGTGCCAGCAGCGTGAGGAGCTCCTACAATGAGCAGTTCTTC. This translates into CASSVRSSYNEQFF.

The CDR3 is CASSPGLGGYTF. The CDR3 coding sequence is TGCGCCAGCAGCCCTGGACTGGGTGGCTACACCTTC. The chain has TRBV5-1 and TRBJ1-2; D unclear. Trimming shortened V by 4 bases and J by 7 bases, and 11 bases separated the two germline ends. CDR1 is SGHRS and CDR2 is YFSETQ in the germline V gene. CDR3 size: 12 residues.

The chain is built from TRBV7-9 and TRBJ2-3; no reliable D call. The CDR3 loop spans 11 amino acids. CDR1 is SEHNR, CDR2 FQNEAQ, per germline (reference sequence). Trimming removed 8 bases from V and 4 bases from J, with 7 bases in between. The CDR3 nucleotides are TGTGCCAGCTCCTACTCAGATACGCAGTATTTT. Translation gives CASSYSDTQYF. Complete variable domain (other parts from reference TRBV7-9 and TRBJ2-3): DTGVSQNPRHKITKRGQNVTFRCDPISEHNRLYWYRQTLGQGPEFLTYFQNEAQLEKSRLLSDRFSAERPKGSFSTLEIQRTEQGDSAMYLCASSYSDTQYFGPGTRLTVL.

Here the CDR3 DNA reads TGTGCCACCAGTTTTCCTACCTTAGGACATACCCCTACTACCTGCTACGAGCAGTACTTC. The encoded protein is CATSFPTLGHTPTTCYEQYF. The V and J genes are TRBV24-1 and TRBJ2-7, with a weak D call TRBD1 (5 bases). CDR1 and CDR2 from the germline V gene are KGHDR and SFDVKD. This CDR3 has 20 amino acids. The V and J ends lost 6 bases and 3 bases respectively, with 32 bases between them.

The chain carries TRBV18 and TRBJ1-2; TRBD1 matches at 8 bases. The CDR3 has 14 amino acids. Germline V lookup: CDR1 KGHSH, CDR2 LQKENI. The V and J ends lost 4 bases and 2 bases, in that order; junction bases with no gene match: 3. CDR3 coding DNA: TGTGCCAGCTCACAGAGACAGGGGAACTATGGCTACACCTTC. Amino acid sequence: CASSQRQGNYGYTF.

The chain joins TRBV24-1 to TRBJ2-3; TRBD2 aligns across 8 bases. Germline CDR1 KGHDR, CDR2 SFDVKD. The CDR3 is 16 amino acids. The ends lost 6 bases at V and 5 bases at J; junction bases unmatched: 12. The CDR3 DNA is TGTGCCACCAGTCCAAGTGGGACTAGGGGCAGAGATACGCAGTATTTT. Translated: CATSPSGTRGRDTQYF.

The chain joins TRBV30 to TRBJ2-3; 8 bases align to TRBD2. The V gene's germline CDR1 is GTSNPN and CDR2 SVGIG (reference sequence). The junction had 13 bases not matched to a gene; V was cut back by 4 bases and J by 4 bases. This CDR3 is built from 16 residues. The CDR3 spells CAWTYGGALEADTQYF. For the CDR3, the DNA is TGTGCCTGGACGTACGGGGGGGCCCTAGAAGCAGATACGCAGTATTTT.

V usage is TRBV6-1 and J usage is TRBJ1-6; 7 nucleotides agree with TRBD1. Germline V CDR1 and CDR2: MNHNS, SASEGT. V was clipped by 3 bases and J by 11 bases; unmatched bases: 10. The CDR3 has 15 residues. The CDR3 here is CASSELGQVNAPLHF. The CDR3 nucleotides are TGTGCCAGCAGTGAGCTCGGACAGGTGAACGCACCCCTCCACTTT.

The chain uses TRBV4-3 and TRBJ1-2; 7 nucleotides line up with TRBD1. The CDR3 totals 16 residues. The junction had 7 bases not matched to a gene; V was cut back by 3 bases and J by 0 bases. CDR1 is LGHNA, CDR2 YSLEER, per germline. The DNA for the CDR3 is TGCGCCAGCAGCCAGGTCCGGGACAGCCCTAACTATGGCTACACCTTC. It is translated as CASSQVRDSPNYGYTF.

This clone has just a few counts. The chain links TRBV19 to TRBJ1-6; TRBD1 agrees at 7 bases. Trimming removed 6 bases from V and 2 bases from J; junction bases left unmatched: 10. Per the germline V gene, CDR1 is LNHDA and CDR2 is SQIVND (reference sequence). This CDR3 contains 17 residues. CDR3 nucleotide sequence: TGTGCCAGTAGAAGAGCAGGGGGAGAGACCTATAATTCACCCCTCCACTTT. Translating it yields CASRRAGGETYNSPLHF.

This chain links TRBV5-1 with TRBJ2-7; TRBD1 matches 8 bases. There are 13 residues in the CDR3. V trimming: 1 base; J trimming: 7 bases; junction bases outside the gene matches: 4. The germline V gene has CDR1 SGHRS and CDR2 YFSETQ. CDR3 in amino acids: CASSLSRQGEQYF. As DNA, the CDR3 is TGCGCCAGCAGCTTGTCTAGACAGGGGGAGCAGTACTTC.

This chain connects TRBV16 to TRBJ2-5; 8 bases are shared with TRBD1. The V segment lost 4 bases and the J segment 0 bases; nucleotides outside the gene matches: 1. This CDR3 is 14 amino acids long. Germline CDR1 is KGHSY and CDR2 is FQNENV. In DNA, the CDR3 is TGTGCCAGCAGCCGGGACAGGTACCAAGAGACCCAGTACTTC. Its protein is CASSRDRYQETQYF. The full variable domain, its missing parts supplied by reference TRBV16 and TRBJ2-5, is GEEVAQTPKHLVRGEGQKAKLYCAPIKGHSYVFWYQQVLKNEFKFLISFQNENVFDETGMPKERFSAKCLPNSPCSLEIQATKLEDSAVYFCASSRDRYQETQYFGPGTRLLVL.

The chain couples TRBV11-3 to TRBJ1-3; no reliable D call. CDR1 is SGHNT and CDR2 is YENEEA in the germline V gene. The CDR3 spans 13 residues. V dropped 5 bases and J dropped 4 bases, with 9 bases sitting between them. Written as DNA, the CDR3 is TGTGCCAGCAGCCCGGAGTGGGGAAACACCATATATTTT. Protein product: CASSPEWGNTIYF. The whole variable domain, remainder taken from reference TRBV11-3 and TRBJ1-3, is EAGVVQSPRYKIIEKKQPVAFWCNPISGHNTLYWYLQNLGQGPELLIRYENEEAVDDSQLPKDRFSAERLKGVDSTLKIQPAELGDSAVYLCASSPEWGNTIYFGEGSWLTVV.

The rearrangement links TRBV2 to TRBJ2-5; 7 nucleotides match TRBD1. The CDR3 has 16 amino acids. The ends lost 11 bases at V and 1 base at J; junction bases unmatched: 16. Germline V gene lookup returns CDR1 SNHLY and CDR2 FYNNEI. The CDR3 is CAYHPAAGGSQETQYF. The DNA of the CDR3 is TGTGCCTATCACCCGGCGGCAGGGGGTAGCCAAGAGACCCAGTACTTC. Full variable domain (outside the CDR3, taken from reference TRBV2 and TRBJ2-5): EPEVTQTPSHQVTQMGQEVILRCVPISNHLYFYWYRQILGQKVEFLVSFYNNEISEKSEIFDDQFSVERPDGSNFTLKIRSTKLEDSAMYFCAYHPAAGGSQETQYFGPGTRLLVL.